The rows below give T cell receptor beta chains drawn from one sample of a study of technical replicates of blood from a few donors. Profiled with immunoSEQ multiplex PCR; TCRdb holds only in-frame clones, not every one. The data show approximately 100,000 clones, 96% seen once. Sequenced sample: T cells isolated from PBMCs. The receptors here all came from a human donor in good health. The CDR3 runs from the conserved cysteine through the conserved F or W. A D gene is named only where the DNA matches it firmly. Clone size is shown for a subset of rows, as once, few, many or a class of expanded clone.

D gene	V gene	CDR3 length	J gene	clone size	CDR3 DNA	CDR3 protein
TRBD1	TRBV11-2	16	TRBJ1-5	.	TGTGCCAGCAGCCCGACGACAGGGGTAAGGGGTCAGCCCCAGCATTTT	CASSPTTGVRGQPQHF
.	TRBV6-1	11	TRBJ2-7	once	TGTGCCAGTAGCCTTCCCTACGAGCAGTACTTC	CASSLPYEQYF
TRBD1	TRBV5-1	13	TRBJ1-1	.	TGCGCCAGCAGGCGGACAGGGGCCACTGAAGCTTTCTTT	CASRRTGATEAFF
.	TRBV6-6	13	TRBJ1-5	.	TGTGCCAGCAGTTACGGCGGGAATCAGCCCCAGCATTTT	CASSYGGNQPQHF
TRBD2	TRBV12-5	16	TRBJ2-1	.	TGTGCTAGTGGTTCCCGACTAGCGGGGTTTTCGAATGAGCAGTTCTTC	CASGSRLAGFSNEQFF
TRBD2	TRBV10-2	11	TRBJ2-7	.	TGCGCCAGCACGCCGGGAGGCGAGCAGTACTTC	CASTPGGEQYF
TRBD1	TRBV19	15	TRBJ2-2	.	TGTGCCAGTATCGGGCGTCGGGGACAGGGCGGGGAGCTGTTTTTT	CASIGRRGQGGELFF
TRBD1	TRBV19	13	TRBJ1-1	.	TGTGCCAGTAGTTACGACAGGGCCACTGAAGCTTTCTTT	CASSYDRATEAFF
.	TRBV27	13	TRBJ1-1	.	TGTGCCAGCAGTCCAGCCAGACAGGATGAAGCTTTCTTT	CASSPARQDEAFF
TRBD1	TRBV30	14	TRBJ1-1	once	TGTGCCTACACTAAGGGACAGGTTAACACTGAAGCTTTCTTT	CAYTKGQVNTEAFF
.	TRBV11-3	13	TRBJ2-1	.	TGTGCCAGCAGCTCACAGGGATTCGATGAGCAGTTCTTC	CASSSQGFDEQFF
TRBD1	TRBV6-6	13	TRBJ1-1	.	TGTGCCAGCAGTTACAGGGGGCAAGGAGAAGCTTTCTTT	CASSYRGQGEAFF
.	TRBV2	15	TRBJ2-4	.	TGTGCCAGCAGCACAGAAATTATAGCCAAAAACATTCAGTACTTC	CASSTEIIAKNIQYF
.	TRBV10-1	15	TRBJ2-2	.	TGCGCCAGCAGTGAGTCGTACTCGAACACCGGGGAGCTGTTTTTT	CASSESYSNTGELFF
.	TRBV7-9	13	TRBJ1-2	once	TGTGCCAGCACCTCCGACAGCCTCTATGGCTACACCTTC	CASTSDSLYGYTF
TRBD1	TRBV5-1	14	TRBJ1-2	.	TGCGCCAGCAGCTTGGCGACAGGGGTCTATGGCTACACCTTC	CASSLATGVYGYTF
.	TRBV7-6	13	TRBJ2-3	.	TGTGCCAGCAGCTTGAACAGAGCAGATACGCAGTATTTT	CASSLNRADTQYF
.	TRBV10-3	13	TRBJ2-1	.	TGTGCCATCAGGGACAGTAGCATTGATGAGCAGTTCTTC	CAIRDSSIDEQFF
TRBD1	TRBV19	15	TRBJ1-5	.	TGTGCCAGTAGTCTGACAGGGGATAGCAATCAGCCCCAGCATTTT	CASSLTGDSNQPQHF
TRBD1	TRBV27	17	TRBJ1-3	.	TGTGCCAGCAGCCCGTGGACAGGCGCCGACTCTGGAAACACCATATATTTT	CASSPWTGADSGNTIYF
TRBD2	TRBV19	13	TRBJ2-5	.	TGTGCCAGTAGAGCGGGAGGGGAAGAGACCCAGTACTTC	CASRAGGEETQYF
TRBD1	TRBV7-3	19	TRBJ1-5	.	TGTGCCAGCATCCGAAGGTGCCCAGGGGGCTTAGCATGGAGTCAGCCCCAGCATTTT	CASIRRCPGGLAWSQPQHF
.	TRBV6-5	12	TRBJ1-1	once	TGTGCCACTTTCAGGGTCCCCACTGAAGCTTTCTTT	CATFRVPTEAFF
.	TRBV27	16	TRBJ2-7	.	.	CASSSSGTGKIYEQYF
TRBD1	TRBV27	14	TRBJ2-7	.	TGTGCCAGCAATCGGGGGACAGGGTTCTACGAGCAGTACTTC	CASNRGTGFYEQYF
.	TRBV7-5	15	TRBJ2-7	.	TGTGTCAGAAGCATACCCGGACACAGGGGGTGGGAGCAGTACTTC	CVRSIPGHRGWEQYF
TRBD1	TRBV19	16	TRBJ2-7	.	TGTGCCAGTAGTATAATAGGACAGGGAAACTCCTACGAGCAGTACTTC	CASSIIGQGNSYEQYF
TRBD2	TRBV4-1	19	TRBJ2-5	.	TGCGCCAGCAGCCCTCCCGGGACTAGCACGATCTACCAGGGGGAGACCCAGTACTTC	CASSPPGTSTIYQGETQYF
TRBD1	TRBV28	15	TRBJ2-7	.	TGTGCCAGCAGTTCCGGACAGGCGACTACCTACGAGCAGTACTTC	CASSSGQATTYEQYF
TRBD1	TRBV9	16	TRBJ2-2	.	TGTGCCAGCAGCCCCAGGACAGGGGGCTCCGCCGGGGAGCTGTTTTTT	CASSPRTGGSAGELFF
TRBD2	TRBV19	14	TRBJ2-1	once	TGTGCCAGTAGTATTCGACTAGCGGGAATTGAGCAGTTCTTC	CASSIRLAGIEQFF
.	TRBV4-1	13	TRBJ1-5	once	TGCGCCAGCAGCCAGGGGGGAAATCAGCCCCAGCATTTT	CASSQGGNQPQHF
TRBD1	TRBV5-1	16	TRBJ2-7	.	TGCGCCAGCAGCTGGACGCAAGGGACAGGGGACTACGAGCAGTACTTC	CASSWTQGTGDYEQYF
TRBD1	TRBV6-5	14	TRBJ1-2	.	TGTGCCAGCACCACCGGACAGGGGAACTATGGCTACACCTTC	CASTTGQGNYGYTF
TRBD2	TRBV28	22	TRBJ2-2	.	TGTGCCAGCTTGACGAGATGGGTTGGGACTAAGCGGGAGGGCCTCAGGACCGGGGAGCTGTTTTTT	CASLTRWVGTKREGLRTGELFF
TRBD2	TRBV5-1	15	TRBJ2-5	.	TGCGCCAGCAGCTCTGGCGGGAGATTCGGAGAGACCCAGTACTTC	CASSSGGRFGETQYF
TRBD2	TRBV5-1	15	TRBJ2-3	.	TGCGCCAGCAGCTTGGGGCTAGCGGTCACAGATACGCAGTATTTT	CASSLGLAVTDTQYF
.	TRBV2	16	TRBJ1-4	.	TGTGCCAGCAGTGACTCACTTCTTCCCGGGGGGGAAAAACTGTTTTTT	CASSDSLLPGGEKLFF
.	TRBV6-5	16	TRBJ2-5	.	TGTGCCAGCAGTTACTCGAGGAGGAGTTACCAAGAGACCCAGTACTTC	CASSYSRRSYQETQYF
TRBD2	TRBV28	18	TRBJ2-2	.	TGTGCCAGCAGTTTCGGTGCAGGAGCGGGAGGGTGGACCGGGGAGCTGTTTTTT	CASSFGAGAGGWTGELFF
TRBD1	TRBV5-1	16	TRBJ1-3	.	TGCGCCAGCAGCTCGTCGACAGGGGGCCCTGGAAACACCATATATTTT	CASSSSTGGPGNTIYF
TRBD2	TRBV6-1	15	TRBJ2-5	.	TGTGCCAGCACCCTTCGTTGGGTAGCGGGAGAGACCCAGTACTTC	CASTLRWVAGETQYF
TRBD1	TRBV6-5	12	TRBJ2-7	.	TGTGCCAGCAGCCTGGACAGGTACGAGCAGTACTTC	CASSLDRYEQYF
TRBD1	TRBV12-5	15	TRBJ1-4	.	TGTGCTAGTGGTTTGGTGGCAGGGGGAGATGAAAAACTGTTTTTT	CASGLVAGGDEKLFF
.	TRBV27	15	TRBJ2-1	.	TGTGCCAGCAGTTCCCGGGACTCTCTTAGCAATGAGCAGTTCTTC	CASSSRDSLSNEQFF
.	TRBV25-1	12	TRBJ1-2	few	TGTGCCAGCAGTTTCAGTCCCTATGGCTACACCTTC	CASSFSPYGYTF
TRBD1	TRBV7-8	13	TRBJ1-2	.	TGTGCCAGCAGCCCACAGGGGTTGGGTGGCTACACCTTC	CASSPQGLGGYTF
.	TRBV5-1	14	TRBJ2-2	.	TGCGCCAGCAGCTTGACGGCGAGGACCGGGGAGCTGTTTTTT	CASSLTARTGELFF
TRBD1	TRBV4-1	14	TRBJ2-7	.	TGCGCCAGCAGCATCGGACAGGGCATCTACGAGCAGTACTTC	CASSIGQGIYEQYF
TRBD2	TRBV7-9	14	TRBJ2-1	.	TGTGCCAGCAGCGACCCGGGACTAGCCTATGAGCAGTTCTTC	CASSDPGLAYEQFF
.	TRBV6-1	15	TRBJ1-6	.	TGTGCCAGCGACAGGCCTGGCTCCTATAATTCACCCCTCCACTTT	CASDRPGSYNSPLHF
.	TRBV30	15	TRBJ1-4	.	TGTGCCTGGAGTGTACTAGGGAGGGGGAATGAAAAACTGTTTTTT	CAWSVLGRGNEKLFF
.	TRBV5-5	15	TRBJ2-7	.	TGTGCCAGCAGCTTGGGGCGGGTATGGTCCTACGAGCAGTACTTC	CASSLGRVWSYEQYF